What follows are 2 T cell receptor beta chains derived from one specimen sequenced in a study of cytomegalovirus exposure and HLA in healthy donors. Using immunoSEQ multiplex PCR, the repertoire was profiled, and TCRdb retains in-frame clones only, with some absent. In the table there are tens of thousands of clones, roughly 96% of which are singletons. The sequenced material came from PBMCs. These receptors all come from a man aged 18 to 30 in good health and CMV-seronegative.

The chain employs TRBV7-8 and TRBJ1-3; unclear D gene. The V end was cut by 2 bases, the J end by 4 bases, with 9 bases between. The CDR3 has 14 amino acids. Germline loops: CDR1 SGHVS, CDR2 FQNEAQ. The CDR3 nucleotides read TGTGCCAGCAGCTTACTGGCAGTAGGAAACACCATATATTTT. Protein: CASSLLAVGNTIYF.

The rearrangement uses TRBV7-6 and TRBJ2-5; 10 nucleotides agree with TRBD2. The CDR3 length is 15 residues. The junction had 4 bases not matched to a gene; V was cut back by 3 bases and J by 3 bases. CDR1 is SGHVS, CDR2 FNYEAQ, per germline. The CDR3 nucleotides read TGTGCCAGCAGCTTGAGCGGGAGGGCCGAAGAGACCCAGTACTTC. It specifies CASSLSGRAEETQYF.